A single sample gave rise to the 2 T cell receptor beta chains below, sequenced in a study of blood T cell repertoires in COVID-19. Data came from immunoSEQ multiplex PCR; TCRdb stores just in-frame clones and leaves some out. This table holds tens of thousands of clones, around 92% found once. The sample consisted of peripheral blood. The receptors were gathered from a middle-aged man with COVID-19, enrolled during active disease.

The CDR3 sequence: CASSRGTHTDTQYF. The DNA of the CDR3 is TGTGCCAGCAGCCGCGGGACTCACACAGATACGCAGTATTTT. The chain couples TRBV27 to TRBJ2-3, with D possibly being TRBD2 (6 bases). CDR3 length: 14 residues. Trimming pared 6 bases from V and 2 bases from J, leaving 12 bases between. Germline assignment: CDR1 MNHEY and CDR2 SMNVEV (reference sequence).

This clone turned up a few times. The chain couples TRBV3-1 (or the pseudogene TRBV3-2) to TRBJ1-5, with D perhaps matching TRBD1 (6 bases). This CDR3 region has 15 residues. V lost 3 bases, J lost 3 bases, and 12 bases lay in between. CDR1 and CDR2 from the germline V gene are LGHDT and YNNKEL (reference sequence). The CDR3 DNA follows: TGTGCCAGCAGCCACAGCGACAGGTTCAATCAGCCCCAGCATTTT. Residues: CASSHSDRFNQPQHF.